The clone carrying this T cell receptor (beta chain) was observed a single time. Sequenced by immunoSEQ multiplex PCR; TCRdb stores in-frame clones only, minus some. The sample records fewer than 25,000 clones, roughly 83% being singletons. This record belongs to a study of control samples from healthy donors and cancer patients. V lost 3 bases and J 2 bases, leaving 12 bases between the germline ends. The CDR3 is made up of 15 amino acids. Germline V gene lookup returns CDR1 MDHEN and CDR2 SYDVKM. This clonotype was sampled from a man between 60 and 75 years old with head and neck cancer. The material sequenced was PBMCs. This sequence joins TRBV28 and TRBJ2-3; D might be TRBD1 (6 bases). The CDR3 coding sequence is TGTGCCAGCAGTTTTATCGGACAGCTCACAGATACGCAGTATTTT. Its translation: CASSFIGQLTDTQYF.